This is a list of T cell receptor beta chains from one sample in a study of regulatory T cells in long-lasting Graves disease. TCRdb passed the multiplex PCR reads through MiXCR, listing each CDR3 protein once. The table lists 360,000 or so distinct CDR3 sequences, about 16% of them singletons. These same data were also listed under a study on T cells in Graves' hyperthyroidism and ophthalmopathy.

The sample here was peripheral blood mononuclear cells (PBMCs), taken at new diagnosis, from a patient treated with antithyroid drugs. The receptors were gathered from a woman under 30 with Graves disease. Each CDR3 is given with its conserved first and last residue. A D gene is named only where the DNA matches it firmly. Size values are once, few and many counts, or a class for expanded clones, and some rows have none.

DNA,CDR3,V,J,D,size
TGTGCCAGCAGCGGACTAGCGGACTCCTACAATGAGCAGTTCTTC,CASSGLADSYNEQFF,TRBV5-4,TRBJ2-1,TRBD2,.
TGTGCCAGCAGCTCGGGACTTAGCTCCTACAATGAGCAGTTCTTC,CASSSGLSSYNEQFF,TRBV2,TRBJ2-1,.,.
TGTGCCAGCATGGGGCCCCCCCCCTACGAGCAGTACTTC,CASMGPPPYEQYF,TRBV28,TRBJ2-7,.,many
TGTGCCACCAGCAGAACCCGAACTAGCGGGGCAAATGAGCAGTTCTTC,CATSRTRTSGANEQFF,TRBV15,TRBJ2-1,TRBD2,once
TGCGCCACCCGGGAGACTAGCGGAACAGATACGCAGTATTTT,CATRETSGTDTQYF,TRBV10-1,TRBJ2-3,TRBD2,many
TGTGCCAGCAGTTTAGGTCCTCCTGGAACCGGGGAGCTGTTTTTT,CASSLGPPGTGELFF,TRBV12-3/TRBV12-4,TRBJ2-2,.,many
TGCAGTGTTCGCGGGACCACCGACTACGAGCAGTACTTC,CSVRGTTDYEQYF,TRBV20-1,TRBJ2-7,.,many
TGTGCCAGCAGCTCCGGGACGGCAACCTACGAGCAGTACTTC,CASSSGTATYEQYF,TRBV2,TRBJ2-7,.,many
TGCGCCAGCAGCCCGCGGACTAGCGTGAACTCTGGGGCCAACGTCCTGACTTTC,CASSPRTSVNSGANVLTF,TRBV5-1,TRBJ2-6,TRBD2,many
TGTGCCAGCAGCGTAGGGAGCGAAGAGACCCAGTACTTC,CASSVGSEETQYF,TRBV9,TRBJ2-5,.,few
TGTGCCAGCAGAGGGGACAGATACAATGAGCAGTTCTTC,CASRGDRYNEQFF,TRBV6-1,TRBJ2-1,TRBD1,once
TGTGCCAGCAGCCAAGGTCGGGGATCGGGGACCCAGTACTTC,CASSQGRGSGTQYF,TRBV3-1,TRBJ2-5,.,many
TGTGCCAGCATAGGGACTAGCGGGGGATCCTACGAGCAGTACTTC,CASIGTSGGSYEQYF,TRBV6-2/TRBV6-3,TRBJ2-7,TRBD2,.
TGTGCCAGCAATATGGAGGGGTTCGAAGCTTTCTTT,CASNMEGFEAFF,TRBV6-1,TRBJ1-1,.,.
TGTGCCAGCAGTCCTCGTGCCGGGACAGGGGACAATGAGCAGTTCTTC,CASSPRAGTGDNEQFF,TRBV6-1,TRBJ2-1,TRBD1,.
TGTGCCAGCAGTTTGTCCGGGACAGTTAATGAAAAACTGTTTTTT,CASSLSGTVNEKLFF,TRBV2,TRBJ1-4,TRBD1,many
TGTGCCAGCAGTGAATTGTTGGGCCAGACAGTTAATTTT,CASSELLGQTVNF,TRBV6-1,TRBJ2-3,.,many
TGCAGTGCTAGCGGGGCGGAACCCTACGAGCAGTACTTC,CSASGAEPYEQYF,TRBV20-1,TRBJ2-7,.,many
TGTGCCAGCAGCCTCGGGGGCGGTGGGGGCTACGAGCAGTACTTC,CASSLGGGGGYEQYF,TRBV11-1,TRBJ2-7,.,few
TGCGCCAGCAGCTCCCTGGGACAGGGAGAGACCCAGTACTTC,CASSSLGQGETQYF,TRBV5-1,TRBJ2-5,TRBD1,many
TGTGCCAGCTCACCACCGAGTCGGGCGAACACTGAAGCTTTCTTT,CASSPPSRANTEAFF,TRBV18,TRBJ1-1,.,.
TGTGCCAGCAGCCAAGGAGGGGCCCGGGGCTACACCTTC,CASSQGGARGYTF,TRBV3-1,TRBJ1-2,.,many
TGTGCCAGCAGCCTGGGACAGGGAGGCGGAGAGACCCAGTACTTC,CASSLGQGGGETQYF,TRBV3-1,TRBJ2-5,TRBD1,many
TGCAGCGTTGAGGAGTTCTCTGGCTACACCTTC,CSVEEFSGYTF,TRBV29-1,TRBJ1-2,.,few
TGCGCCAGCAAAGGAGGGGGCCAAGAGACCCAGTACTTC,CASKGGGQETQYF,TRBV5-1,TRBJ2-5,.,.
TGTGCCAGCAGCTTATATTGGACGCCGAAGTGGCAGTTCTTC,CASSLYWTPKWQFF,TRBV11-3,TRBJ2-1,.,few
TGTGCCAGTAGTGACCACAGGGGCAATCAGCCCCAGCATTTT,CASSDHRGNQPQHF,TRBV19,TRBJ1-5,.,.
TGTGCCAGTAACCCGGGACAGGGGTTAAATCAGCCCCAGCATTTT,CASNPGQGLNQPQHF,TRBV19,TRBJ1-5,TRBD1,.
TGTGCCAGCAGTTACAAGGGGTGGGGGACTGGGGCCAACGTCCTGACTTTC,CASSYKGWGTGANVLTF,TRBV6-2/TRBV6-3,TRBJ2-6,.,.
TGTGCCACCAGCAGAGATGGCAATAGGCAGGGTCAGCCCCAGCATTTT,CATSRDGNRQGQPQHF,TRBV15,TRBJ1-5,.,many
TGCGCCAGCAGCTTGGAGGGGGCCCACACAGATACGCAGTATTTT,CASSLEGAHTDTQYF,TRBV5-1,TRBJ2-3,TRBD1,many
TGTGCCAGCAACGCCCGCCCTGGGACCGGCACTGAAGCTTTCTTT,CASNARPGTGTEAFF,TRBV12-3/TRBV12-4,TRBJ1-1,.,.
TGTGCCACCAGTGATAGCGGCGCCTACAATGAGCAGTTCTTC,CATSDSGAYNEQFF,TRBV24-1,TRBJ2-1,.,few
TGCAGTGCCGATCGAGACAGGGGGAACACTGAAGCTTTCTTT,CSADRDRGNTEAFF,TRBV20-1,TRBJ1-1,TRBD1,many
TGCAGCGTTGATCTTCCGGATACCACAGATACGCAGTATTTT,CSVDLPDTTDTQYF,TRBV29-1,TRBJ2-3,.,few
TGTGCCAGTAGTAAGCGGGGGACACACACAGATACGCAGTATTTT,CASSKRGTHTDTQYF,TRBV19,TRBJ2-3,TRBD2,few
TGTGCCAGCAGCGCCTATTCCACCGGGGAGCTGTTTTTT,CASSAYSTGELFF,TRBV5-8,TRBJ2-2,.,few
TGTGCCAGCCGCGCAGGGGTTAACTATGGCTACACCTTC,CASRAGVNYGYTF,TRBV28,TRBJ1-2,.,many
TGTGCCAGCAGTGACTCTCGGGTCAACACCGGGGAGCTGTTTTTT,CASSDSRVNTGELFF,TRBV6-4,TRBJ2-2,.,many
TGTGCCAGCAGCCAAAACTCTAAATCCTACGAGCAGTACTTC,CASSQNSKSYEQYF,TRBV3-1,TRBJ2-7,.,many
TGCGCCAGCTCTCACGGCCTAGGGGCCCCGGACGAGCAGTACTTC,CASSHGLGAPDEQYF,TRBV5-1,TRBJ2-7,.,many
TGCAGTGCTAGACCAGAAAACACTGAAGCTTTCTTT,CSARPENTEAFF,TRBV20-1,TRBJ1-1,.,.